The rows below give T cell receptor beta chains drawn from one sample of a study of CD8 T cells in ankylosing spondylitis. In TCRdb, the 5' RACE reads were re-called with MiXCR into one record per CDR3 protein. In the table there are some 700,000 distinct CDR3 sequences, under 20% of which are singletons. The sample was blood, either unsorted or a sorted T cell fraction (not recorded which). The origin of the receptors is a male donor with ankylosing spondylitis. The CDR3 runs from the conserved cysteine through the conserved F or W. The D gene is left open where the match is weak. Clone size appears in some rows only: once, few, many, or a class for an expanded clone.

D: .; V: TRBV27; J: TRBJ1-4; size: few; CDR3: CASRWINEKLFF; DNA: TGTGCCAGCAGGTGGATTAATGAAAAACTGTTTTTT
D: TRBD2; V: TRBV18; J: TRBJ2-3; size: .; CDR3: CASSPSSGGYGTDTQYF; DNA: TGTGCCAGCTCACCGTCCAGCGGGGGCTATGGCACAGATACGCAGTATTTT
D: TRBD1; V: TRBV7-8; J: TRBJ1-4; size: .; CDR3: CASSLSTGGGYPEELFF; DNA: TGTGCCAGCAGCTTAAGTACAGGGGGAGGTTACCCGGAGGAACTGTTTTTT
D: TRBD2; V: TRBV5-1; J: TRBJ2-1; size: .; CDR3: CASSSTSGGARDEQFF; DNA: TGCGCCAGCAGCTCGACTAGCGGGGGAGCCCGGGATGAGCAGTTCTTC
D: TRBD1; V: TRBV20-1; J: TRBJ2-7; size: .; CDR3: CSARGTGGFFYEQYF; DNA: TGCAGTGCTAGGGGGACAGGGGGCTTTTTCTACGAGCAGTACTTC
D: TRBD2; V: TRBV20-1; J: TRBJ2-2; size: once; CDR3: CSATGLAGVNTGELFF; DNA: TGCAGTGCTACCGGACTAGCGGGAGTGAACACCGGGGAGCTGTTTTTT
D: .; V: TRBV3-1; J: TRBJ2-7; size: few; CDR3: CASSQASGPAYEQYF; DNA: TGTGCCAGCAGCCAAGCTTCAGGGCCCGCCTACGAGCAGTACTTC
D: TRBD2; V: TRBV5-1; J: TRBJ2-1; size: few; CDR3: CASKREVDNEQFF; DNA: TGCGCCAGCAAGCGGGAGGTTGACAATGAGCAGTTCTTC
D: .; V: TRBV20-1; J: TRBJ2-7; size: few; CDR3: CSASSGIEQYF; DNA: TGCAGTGCTAGTTCCGGGATTGAGCAGTACTTC
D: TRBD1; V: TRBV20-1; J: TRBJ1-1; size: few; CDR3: CSALPGQPSYTEAFF; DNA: TGCAGTGCTTTACCGGGACAGCCATCCTACACTGAAGCTTTCTTT